The next 24 T cell receptor beta chains were all read from a single sample in a study of cytomegalovirus exposure and HLA in healthy donors. The PCR had 60 Vbeta and 13 Jbeta primers. Sequencing was performed with immunoSEQ multiplex PCR; in TCRdb, only in-frame clones are kept and a portion is missing. This table holds tens of thousands of clones, 77% found once. The sequenced sample consisted of PBMCs. All receptors come from a man between 25 and 39 years old in good health and CMV-seronegative.

This sequence joins TRBV30 and TRBJ1-1; 8 bases match TRBD1. This CDR3 comprises 13 residues. Germline CDR1 GTSNPN, CDR2 SVGIG (reference sequence). V shed 4 bases and J 6 bases; nucleotides not matched to a gene: 7. CDR3 loop: CAWTRQGSAEAFF. Here the CDR3 DNA reads TGTGCCTGGACACGACAGGGGAGCGCTGAAGCTTTCTTT.

Regarding this clone: One end of the junction fails to match germline, which may point to a read error. The chain carries TRBV7-9 and TRBJ2-5, with TRBD2 matching over 14 bases. CDR3 size: 16 residues. Germline V gene data show CDR1 as SEHNR and CDR2 as FQNEAQ (reference sequence). Written as DNA, the CDR3 is TGTTCCAGCAGCAACAGACTAGCGGGAGGGGGAGAGACCCAGTACTTC. Translated, it gives CSSSNRLAGGGETQYF.

This sequence joins TRBV9 and TRBJ2-4, with D tentatively TRBD1 (5 bases). Deletions cut 0 bases from V and 5 bases from J, with 27 bases between. There are 20 residues in the CDR3. The germline gives CDR1 SGDLS, CDR2 YYNGEE. The CDR3 here is CASSVEGTGRTPKGQNIQYF. The CDR3 DNA reads TGTGCCAGCAGCGTAGAGGGAACGGGCCGGACACCGAAGGGCCAAAACATTCAGTACTTC.

This sequence joins TRBV7-6 and TRBJ1-5; D not resolved. Trimming pared 3 bases from V and 3 bases from J, leaving 9 bases between. Germline V gene sequence: CDR1 SGHVS, CDR2 FNYEAQ. The CDR3 covers 14 residues. CDR3 in amino acids: CASSLGKPNQPQHF. Written as DNA, the CDR3 is TGTGCCAGCAGCTTGGGCAAGCCCAATCAGCCCCAGCATTTT.

The chain employs TRBV2 and TRBJ1-1; TRBD1 might be the D (6 bases). Trimming took 6 bases from V and 1 from J, leaving 9 bases between them. This CDR3 spans 13 amino acids. CDR1 and CDR2 (germline): SNHLY, FYNNEI. The CDR3 nucleotides read TGTGCCAGCAGAACAGGGTGGAACACTGAAGCTTTCTTT. Protein: CASRTGWNTEAFF.

The DNA of the CDR3 is TGTGCCAGCACCACACAGGGGACGAATAATTCACCCCTCCACTTT. Translated, it gives CASTTQGTNNSPLHF. The chain combines TRBV6-6 with TRBJ1-6; TRBD1 aligns across 7 bases. The CDR3 runs 15 residues. Germline V lookup: CDR1 MNHNY, CDR2 SVGAGI (reference sequence). V shed 7 bases and J 5 bases; nucleotides not matched to a gene: 8.

The V and J genes are TRBV29-1 and TRBJ1-5; a weak D match, TRBD1 (6 bases). The CDR3 is 14 amino acids. Between the trimmed V and J ends, which lost 4 bases and 5 bases, there was a span of 15 bases. Germline assignment: CDR1 SQVTM and CDR2 ANQGSEA. This chain's CDR3 is CSVVGTGLDQPQHF. The CDR3 region has the DNA TGCAGCGTTGTGGGTACAGGGTTGGATCAGCCCCAGCATTTT.

This clone has a handful of counts. The chain has TRBV11-2 and TRBJ2-1; 11 bases align to TRBD2. Germline-derived CDR1 and CDR2 are SGHAT and FQNNGV. The CDR3 spans 17 residues. J was trimmed by 6 bases and V by 0 bases; bases with no gene match: 7. CDR3 in DNA: TGTGCCAGCAGCTTAGAGGCGGCTAGCGGGGGGCGCAATGAGCAGTTCTTC. This codes for CASSLEAASGGRNEQFF.

V usage is TRBV5-1 and J usage is TRBJ1-2; D is undetermined. The germline CDR1 and CDR2 sequences are SGHRS and YFSETQ. The V and J ends lost 4 bases and 0 bases respectively, with 7 bases between them. The CDR3 spans 13 residues. As DNA, the CDR3 is TGCGCCAGCAGCGCCGGGACTAACTATGGCTACACCTTC. Its protein is CASSAGTNYGYTF.

The V and J genes are TRBV5-1 and TRBJ2-1; TRBD1 agrees at 8 bases. Germline V CDR1 and CDR2: SGHRS, YFSETQ. This CDR3 spans 12 amino acids. V was pared by 0 bases and J by 15 bases, with 5 bases of the junction left unmatched. Here the CDR3 DNA reads TGCGCCAGCAGCTTGGAGGGCAGGGGGCTGTTCTTC. Protein product: CASSLEGRGLFF.

This clone was seen more than once but under ten times. This chain links TRBV7-8 with TRBJ2-1; 9 bases line up with TRBD2. The CDR3 is 18 amino acids. Germline V gene sequence: CDR1 SGHVS, CDR2 FQNEAQ. With 1 base clipped from V and 4 bases from J, the junction kept 11 bases outside the gene matches. CDR3 protein: CASSLVWSSGTHYNEQFF. The CDR3 coding sequence is TGTGCCAGCAGCTTAGTTTGGTCTAGCGGGACGCATTACAATGAGCAGTTCTTC.

This clone was detected only a few times. The chain carries TRBV5-4 and TRBJ2-3; 7 positions agree with TRBD2. V lost 5 bases, J lost 1 base, and 7 bases stayed unmatched. Germline assignment: CDR1 SGHNT and CDR2 YYREEE (reference sequence). This CDR3 has 15 residues. CDR3 coding DNA: TGTGCCAGCAGGTCTCTAGCGGAGGGCACAGATACGCAGTATTTT. This translates into CASRSLAEGTDTQYF.

This chain uses TRBV25-1 with TRBJ1-1, with unresolved D. In germline, CDR1 is MGHDK, CDR2 SYGVNS. This CDR3 spans 12 amino acids. Trimming removed 5 bases at V and 7 bases at J, with 11 bases between. The CDR3 reads CASSQYRGEAFF. Written as DNA, the CDR3 is TGTGCCAGCAGTCAGTACCGGGGTGAAGCTTTCTTT.

V and J are TRBV6-5 and TRBJ1-2, with TRBD1 matching 9 bases. J lost 6 bases, V lost 0 bases, and 5 bases had no gene match. From germline, CDR1 is MNHEY and CDR2 SVGAGI. This CDR3 is 15 amino acids long. The CDR3 reads CASSYSSTGGNGYTF. CDR3 in DNA: TGTGCCAGCAGTTACTCTTCGACAGGGGGAAATGGCTACACCTTC.

The CDR3 region has the DNA TGCGCCAGCAGGACCGGGACTAGCGCCGACTCCTACGAGCAGTACTTC. It codes for CASRTGTSADSYEQYF. The chain is built from TRBV5-1 and TRBJ2-7; 10 nucleotides match TRBD2. Losses at the gene ends were 5 bases for V and 0 bases for J; bases not matched to a gene: 8. The germline CDR1 and CDR2 sequences are SGHRS and YFSETQ. The CDR3 contains 16 residues.

V gene TRBV27 combines with J gene TRBJ2-1; maybe TRBD2 (7 bases). This CDR3 has 15 residues. Germline V gene data show CDR1 as MNHEY and CDR2 as SMNVEV (reference sequence). V gave up 9 bases and J gave up 5 bases, with 20 bases separating them. The CDR3 DNA reads TGTGCCAGAAGTAGGCCGGGGGGCACTAACAATGAGCAGTTCTTC. Protein product: CARSRPGGTNNEQFF.

The CDR3, as DNA: TGTGCCAGCAGTGAAGCGCTGACAGAGCATGAAGCTTTCTTT. Its protein product is CASSEALTEHEAFF. The rearrangement uses TRBV6-1 and TRBJ1-1; tentatively, D is TRBD1 (5 bases). This CDR3 has 14 residues. Per the germline V gene, CDR1 is MNHNS and CDR2 is SASEGT. V was cut by 0 bases and J by 7 bases, with 12 bases left in between.

The chain couples TRBV6-1 to TRBJ1-2; TRBD1 aligns across 7 bases. Germline V CDR1 and CDR2: MNHNS, SASEGT. The CDR3 covers 15 residues. V lost 2 bases to trimming and J lost 3 bases; unmatched junction nucleotides: 6. This CDR3 is CASSEYQGQDYGYTF. CDR3 nucleotide sequence: TGTGCCAGCAGTGAATACCAAGGACAGGACTATGGCTACACCTTC.

The table lists this clone with a count of one. V gene TRBV30 combines with J gene TRBJ2-1; a possible D gene is TRBD2 (5 bases). CDR3 size: 14 residues. Germline lookup yields CDR1 GTSNPN and CDR2 SVGIG (reference sequence). V lost 4 bases and J 2 bases, leaving 12 bases between the germline ends. The CDR3 DNA reads TGTGCCTGGATGGGGAGCGGAGCCTACAATGAGCAGTTCTTC. Its translation is CAWMGSGAYNEQFF.

V gene TRBV19 combines with J gene TRBJ1-3, with D maybe TRBD1 (6 bases). In germline, CDR1 is LNHDA, CDR2 SQIVND (reference sequence). V lost 6 bases, J lost 1 base, and 13 bases lay in between. The CDR3 is 15 amino acids. The CDR3 nucleotides are TGTGCCAGTAGCAGACAGGAAGGGTCTGGAAACACCATATATTTT. Residues: CASSRQEGSGNTIYF.

The chain employs TRBV19 and TRBJ2-1, with TRBD1 as a possible D gene (5 bases). Trimming removed 5 bases from V and 4 bases from J, with 18 bases in between. The germline V gene encodes CDR1 LNHDA and CDR2 SQIVND (reference sequence). The CDR3 has 16 residues. The CDR3 DNA reads as TGTGCCAGTAGTTATGGGGCCTACTCCTCTTACAATGAGCAGTTCTTC. The encoded protein is CASSYGAYSSYNEQFF.

CDR3 coding DNA: TGCGCCAGCAGCCAAGCCGGGACTAGCAGTTTCACAGATACGCAGTATTTT. Amino acids: CASSQAGTSSFTDTQYF. The chain links TRBV4-1 to TRBJ2-3; 9 bases map to TRBD2. The CDR3 covers 17 residues. Germline lookup yields CDR1 MGHRA and CDR2 YSYEKL. V lost 1 base, J lost 2 bases, and 7 bases stayed unmatched.

V is TRBV5-4 and J is TRBJ1-6, with 7 nucleotides matching TRBD1. The CDR3 sequence is 16 residues long. Losses at the gene ends were 3 bases for V and 10 bases for J; bases not matched to a gene: 13. CDR1 and CDR2 (germline): SGHNT, YYREEE (reference sequence). The CDR3 region has the DNA TGTGCCAGCAGCTCGGGACAGCCCAGTAATATGTCACCCCTCCACTTT. This codes for CASSSGQPSNMSPLHF.

The chain couples TRBV6-5 to TRBJ1-2; 8 nucleotides agree with TRBD1. J was trimmed by 14 bases and V by 5 bases; bases with no gene match: 10. The germline gives CDR1 MNHEY, CDR2 SVGAGI. This CDR3 has 12 residues. The CDR3 protein is CASSPPGQGKTF. CDR3 DNA sequence: TGTGCCAGCAGTCCCCCTGGACAGGGTAAAACCTTC.